The 10 T cell receptor beta chains listed next were all sequenced from one sample in a study of blood T cell repertoires in COVID-19. Measured with immunoSEQ multiplex PCR; TCRdb has only the in-frame clones, and not every one. The data show roughly 140,000 clones, with roughly 80% seen just once and roughly 7.7% held by the top ten. Input material: peripheral blood. The source of these receptors is a human donor with acute or convalescent COVID-19. The donor label of this sample is uncertain.

This sequence joins TRBV2 and TRBJ2-7; TRBD2 might be the D (5 bases). The ends were cut back, 6 bases at V and 6 bases at J, with 12 bases in the middle. Germline loops: CDR1 SNHLY, CDR2 FYNNEI. The CDR3 sequence is 12 residues long. The DNA of the CDR3 is TGTGCCAGCAGCGAGTCTAGCAGCGAGCAGTACTTC. Translating it yields CASSESSSEQYF.

The chain uses TRBV5-1 and TRBJ2-7; 11 positions match TRBD1. This CDR3 is built from 15 residues. V gave up 4 bases and J gave up 7 bases; unmatched junction bases: 10. Germline CDR1 and CDR2: SGHRS and YFSETQ. The CDR3 DNA is TGCGCCAGCAGCACTACGGGACAGGGGGTTGGGGAGCAGTACTTC. Translated: CASSTTGQGVGEQYF.

V is TRBV18 and J is TRBJ1-1, with D possibly matching TRBD1 (6 bases). This CDR3 comprises 14 residues. The germline gives CDR1 KGHSH, CDR2 LQKENI. V dropped 3 bases and J dropped 3 bases, with 11 bases sitting between them. The CDR3 DNA follows: TGTGCCAGCTCACCCGAGACAGGATACACTGAAGCTTTCTTT. Amino acids: CASSPETGYTEAFF. The variable domain in full, with the rest retrieved from reference TRBV18 and TRBJ1-1, is NAGVMQNPRHLVRRRGQEARLRCSPMKGHSHVYWYRQLPEEGLKFMVYLQKENIIDESGMPKERFSAEFPKEGPSILRIQQVVRGDSAAYFCASSPETGYTEAFFGQGTRLTVV.

This clone was seen a few times. This chain links TRBV2 with TRBJ1-2; D call uncertain. Germline V gene sequence: CDR1 SNHLY, CDR2 FYNNEI. Trimming took 3 bases from V and 6 from J, leaving 14 bases between them. The CDR3 totals 14 residues. The CDR3 region is CASSEDSSPHGYTF. The CDR3 region has the DNA TGTGCCAGCAGTGAGGACTCAAGCCCCCATGGCTACACCTTC.

V gene TRBV5-4 combines with J gene TRBJ1-1; 8 nucleotides match TRBD1. The CDR3 length is 15 residues. Unmatched junction bases numbered 6, after V lost 0 bases and J lost 5 bases. Germline assignment: CDR1 SGHNT and CDR2 YYREEE (reference sequence). The CDR3 region has the DNA TGTGCCAGCAGCTTGGGACAGGGGTTAAGGACTGAAGCTTTCTTT. Translated: CASSLGQGLRTEAFF.

This clone was seen once. The V gene is TRBV5-6, the J gene TRBJ2-1; 8 nucleotides agree with TRBD2. Per the germline V gene, CDR1 is SGHDT and CDR2 is YYEEEE. The junction had 15 bases not matched to a gene; V was cut back by 4 bases and J by 0 bases. This CDR3 is built from 19 residues. CDR3 coding DNA: TGTGCCAGCAGCCGGGGGGCCCTAGCGGGCCAGAGCTCCTACAATGAGCAGTTCTTC. Translation gives CASSRGALAGQSSYNEQFF.

The chain recombines TRBV2 with TRBJ2-2; TRBD1 agrees at 9 bases. This CDR3 has 15 residues. Germline lookup yields CDR1 SNHLY and CDR2 FYNNEI. The junction had 6 bases not matched to a gene; V was cut back by 6 bases and J by 4 bases. The DNA for the CDR3 is TGTGCCAGCAGCGACAGGGGGAGAAGCACCGGGGAGCTGTTTTTT. Translating gives CASSDRGRSTGELFF. Combining the CDR3 with reference TRBV2 and TRBJ2-2 gives the whole variable domain EPEVTQTPSHQVTQMGQEVILRCVPISNHLYFYWYRQILGQKVEFLVSFYNNEISEKSEIFDDQFSVERPDGSNFTLKIRSTKLEDSAMYFCASSDRGRSTGELFFGEGSRLTVL.

The chain links TRBV11-3 to TRBJ2-2; D is possibly TRBD1 (6 bases). V lost 5 bases to trimming and J lost 3 bases, with 10 bases between them. CDR1 SGHNT and CDR2 YENEEA come from the germline V gene. The CDR3 length is 14 residues. The CDR3 DNA reads TGTGCCAGCAGCGTGAGACAGGACACCGGGGAGCTGTTTTTT. It is translated as CASSVRQDTGELFF. Supplemented by reference TRBV11-3 and TRBJ2-2, the full variable domain reads EAGVVQSPRYKIIEKKQPVAFWCNPISGHNTLYWYLQNLGQGPELLIRYENEEAVDDSQLPKDRFSAERLKGVDSTLKIQPAELGDSAVYLCASSVRQDTGELFFGEGSRLTVL.

The sample holds a few counts of this clone. The gene calls are TRBV11-2 and TRBJ1-2; 8 bases match TRBD1. The V gene end was trimmed by 3 bases and the J gene end by 0 bases; junction bases not matched to a gene: 9. The V gene's germline CDR1 is SGHAT and CDR2 FQNNGV. The CDR3 extends over 17 amino acids. The CDR3 DNA reads as TGTGCCAGCAGCTTGAGGTCGACAGGGGCCGCTAACTATGGCTACACCTTC. Its protein is CASSLRSTGAANYGYTF.

V and J are TRBV5-4 and TRBJ1-1; TRBD1 matches 8 bases. Germline V gene data show CDR1 as SGHNT and CDR2 as YYREEE (reference sequence). Trimming at V came to 4 bases and at J to 6 bases, leaving 8 bases not matched to a gene. The CDR3 has 14 amino acids. The CDR3: CASSLIQGQAEAFF. CDR3 DNA: TGTGCCAGCAGCCTTATACAGGGACAGGCTGAAGCTTTCTTT.